This T cell receptor (beta chain) was sequenced in a study of T cells in Graves' hyperthyroidism and ophthalmopathy. Points from the study as a whole: In the blood, most expanded thyroid clonotypes above 0.001 appeared as well.

The CDR3 runs to 16 residues. Germline V gene sequence: CDR1 SGHDN, CDR2 FVKESK. V lost 4 bases to trimming and J lost 4 bases, with 19 bases between them. This clonotype has only a few counts. Its antigen is not known. Amplification of TCR beta CDR3 regions used RNA as the template. First-round RT-PCR targeting the TCR CDR3 was performed with the HTBI primer set. MiXCR, run by TCRdb on the multiplex PCR reads, gives a single entry per CDR3 protein. The sample includes approximately 590,000 distinct CDR3 sequences, around 45% of them seen just once. The chain has TRBV14 and TRBJ1-2; D unclear. The sample consisted of peripheral blood or thyroid tissue (not recorded which). The receptor was derived from a woman aged 18-29 years with Graves' hyperthyroidism. The chain's CDR3 is CASSPRLLEAIYGYTF. CDR3 DNA: TGTGCCAGCAGCCCTCGGTTGCTGGAGGCCATCTATGGCTACACCTTC.